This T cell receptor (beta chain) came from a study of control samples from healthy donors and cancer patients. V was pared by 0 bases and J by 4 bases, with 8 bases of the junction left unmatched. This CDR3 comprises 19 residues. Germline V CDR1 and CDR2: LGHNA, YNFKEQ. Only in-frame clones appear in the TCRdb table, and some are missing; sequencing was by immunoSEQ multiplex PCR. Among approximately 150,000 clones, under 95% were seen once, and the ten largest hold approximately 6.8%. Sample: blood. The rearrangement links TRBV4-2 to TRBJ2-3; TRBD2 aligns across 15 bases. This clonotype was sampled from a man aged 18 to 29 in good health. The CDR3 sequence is CASSQEPGLAGGRADTQYF. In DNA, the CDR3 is TGTGCCAGCAGCCAAGAACCGGGACTAGCGGGGGGTCGGGCAGATACGCAGTATTTT.